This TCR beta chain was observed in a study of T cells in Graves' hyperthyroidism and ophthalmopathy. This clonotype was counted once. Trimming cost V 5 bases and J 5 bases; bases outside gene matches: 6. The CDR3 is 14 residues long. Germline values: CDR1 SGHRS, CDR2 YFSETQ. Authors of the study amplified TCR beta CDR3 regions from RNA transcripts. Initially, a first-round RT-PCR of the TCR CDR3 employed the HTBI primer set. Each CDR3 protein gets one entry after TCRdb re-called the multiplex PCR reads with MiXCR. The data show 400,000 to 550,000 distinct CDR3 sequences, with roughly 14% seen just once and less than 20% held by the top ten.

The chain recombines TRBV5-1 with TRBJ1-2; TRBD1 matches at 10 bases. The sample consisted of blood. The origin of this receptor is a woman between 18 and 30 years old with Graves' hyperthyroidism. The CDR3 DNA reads TGCGCCAGCAGGCCCGGGACAGGGGCATATGGCTACACCTTC. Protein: CASRPGTGAYGYTF.